The 7 T cell receptor beta chains below come from one sample, sequenced in a study of cytomegalovirus exposure and HLA in healthy donors. PCR used 60 Vbeta primers and 13 Jbeta primers. Method: immunoSEQ multiplex PCR; TCRdb's copy keeps in-frame clones and lacks some. The top ten clones hold 15% to 20% of a sample with under 70,000 clones, approximately 70% of them seen once. Sequencing input: PBMCs. Source of these receptors: a woman between 55 and 75 years old in good health and CMV-seropositive.

This clone was detected many times. The rearrangement uses TRBV6-5 and TRBJ2-3; possible D gene TRBD2, 6 bases. The germline gives CDR1 MNHEY, CDR2 SVGAGI. The CDR3 runs to 16 residues. Trimming left V 2 bases short and J 0 bases short, with 12 bases between. DNA for the CDR3: TGTGCCAGCAGTTACGCTGGGGGACTGAGCACAGATACGCAGTATTTT. It is translated as CASSYAGGLSTDTQYF.

Here the CDR3 reads CASSVNSLNEKLFF. CDR3 nucleotide sequence: TGTGCCAGCAGTGTAAACAGCCTGAATGAAAAACTGTTTTTT. The J gene is TRBJ1-4, the V gene TRBV2, with D unclear. This CDR3 region has 14 residues. V was trimmed by 4 bases and J by 5 bases, leaving 11 bases between them. The germline V gene has CDR1 SNHLY and CDR2 FYNNEI.

The gene calls are TRBV7-9 and TRBJ1-2; D remains ambiguous. This CDR3 contains 14 residues. The germline CDR1 and CDR2 sequences are SEHNR and FQNEAQ (reference sequence). The V and J ends lost 5 bases and 8 bases respectively, with 18 bases between them. CDR3 sequence (DNA): TGTGCCAGCAGCCAGCAGACGGGAAAGGCCGGCTACACCTTC. Encoded protein: CASSQQTGKAGYTF.

V is TRBV28 and J is TRBJ1-2; TRBD1 aligns across 9 bases. This CDR3 is 13 amino acids long. Germline CDR1 MDHEN, CDR2 SYDVKM. V lost 6 bases and J lost 4; bases outside the gene matches: 3. The CDR3 region has the DNA TGTGCCAGCAGCACAGGGGGCGGCTATGGCTACACCTTC. It codes for CASSTGGGYGYTF.

The gene calls are TRBV4-3 and TRBJ1-5, with D perhaps TRBD1 (5 bases). The CDR3 sequence is 15 residues long. Trimming took off 2 bases at V and 5 bases at J, with 13 bases between the two ends. CDR1 LGHNA and CDR2 YSLEER come from the germline V gene. The CDR3 DNA reads as TGCGCCAGCAGCCAATCAACATGGGGCGATCAGCCCCAGCATTTT. Translation: CASSQSTWGDQPQHF.

A few counts support this clone. The V gene is TRBV18, the J gene TRBJ1-2, with 8 nucleotides matching TRBD1. The germline V gene encodes CDR1 KGHSH and CDR2 LQKENI. With 6 bases clipped from V and 7 bases from J, the junction kept 13 bases outside the gene matches. CDR3 length: 15 residues. CDR3 region: CASSPDRATAFGYTF. The CDR3 DNA sequence: TGTGCCAGCTCCCCGGACAGGGCCACCGCGTTTGGCTACACCTTC.

The V call is TRBV7-3, the J call TRBJ2-5, with TRBD2 as a possible D gene (6 bases). V dropped 5 bases and J dropped 2 bases, with 9 bases sitting between them. The CDR3 extends over 13 amino acids. Germline CDR1 is SGHTA and CDR2 is FQGTGA. The CDR3 reads CASSRDSQETQYF. CDR3 DNA: TGTGCCAGCAGCCGGGACTCACAAGAGACCCAGTACTTC.